The 22 T cell receptor beta chains presented below share a single source sample, sequenced in a study of vaccination effects on CD4 cells after COVID-19. Repertoires were generated with immunoSEQ multiplex PCR, while TCRdb's copy carries only in-frame clones and drops some. The sample lists about 70,000 clones; roughly three quarters were seen once. The antigens these receptors bind are not known. Researchers isolated CD4+ T cells once approximately eleven days of culture had elapsed. Sequencing used CD4+ T cells from PBMCs cultured without peptide, obtained before COVID-19 vaccination. These receptors were taken from a human donor who received a COVID-19 vaccine.

The rearrangement links TRBV30 to TRBJ1-5, with TRBD1 identical over 7 bases. Germline CDR1 GTSNPN, CDR2 SVGIG (reference sequence). There are 14 residues in the CDR3. Unmatched junction bases numbered 11, after V lost 5 bases and J lost 7 bases. The CDR3 loop reads CAWSTSGGEQPQHF. CDR3 sequence (DNA): TGTGCCTGGTCCACTTCAGGGGGGGAACAGCCCCAGCATTTT.

V is TRBV18 and J is TRBJ1-1; 8 nucleotides agree with TRBD1. The ends lost 3 bases at V and 8 bases at J; junction bases unmatched: 5. The CDR3 has 13 amino acids. CDR1 is KGHSH and CDR2 is LQKENI in the germline V gene. The CDR3 nucleotides are TGTGCCAGCTCACCGACAGGGGTGCCCGAAGCTTTCTTT. Encoded protein: CASSPTGVPEAFF.

This chain uses TRBV11-2 with TRBJ2-7; D ambiguous. This CDR3 contains 15 residues. In germline, CDR1 is SGHAT, CDR2 FQNNGV. V lost 2 bases to trimming and J lost 0 bases, with 11 bases between them. This CDR3 is CASSLSGASSYEQYV. The CDR3, as DNA: TGTGCCAGCAGCTTATCAGGCGCGAGCTCCTACGAGCAGTACGTC.

The chain uses TRBV30 and TRBJ2-5; TRBD1 is a possible D gene (6 bases). Germline CDR1 reads GTSNPN; CDR2 reads SVGIG (reference sequence). This CDR3 contains 13 residues. V shed 1 base and J shed 2 bases, with 8 bases lying between them. The CDR3: CAWSGTVQETQYF. The CDR3 DNA sequence: TGTGCCTGGAGTGGGACAGTACAAGAGACCCAGTACTTC.

The chain employs TRBV7-3 and TRBJ2-7, with 8 bases identical to TRBD1. The CDR3 spans 18 residues. Germline CDR1 and CDR2: SGHTA and FQGTGA. The ends lost 1 base at V and 0 bases at J; junction bases unmatched: 11. The CDR3 is CASSLIPPGQATSYEQYV. For the CDR3, the DNA is TGTGCCAGCAGCTTAATTCCACCGGGACAGGCGACCTCCTACGAGCAGTACGTC.

This clone was seen just once. The chain joins TRBV7-2 to TRBJ1-1; 7 bases align to TRBD1. The germline CDR1 and CDR2 sequences are SGHTA and FQGNSA. V shed 9 bases and J 1 base; nucleotides not matched to a gene: 17. The CDR3 totals 17 residues. CDR3 in amino acids: CASNYREAGGRNTEAFF. For the CDR3, the DNA is TGTGCCAGTAACTATCGGGAGGCAGGGGGAAGGAACACTGAAGCTTTCTTT.

In its sample, this clone was seen once. This chain links TRBV6-2 or TRBV6-3 with TRBJ1-2; D gene ambiguous. Trimming left V 5 bases short and J 5 bases short, with 15 bases between. This CDR3 comprises 14 residues. Looked up from germline, CDR1 is MNHEY and CDR2 is SVGEGT. This chain's CDR3 is CASSHILSGYGYTF. CDR3 in DNA: TGTGCCAGCAGTCATATCTTATCGGGGTATGGCTACACCTTC.

This clone was detected only a few times. This CDR3 is also generated by other DNA sequences in the sample. The J gene is TRBJ1-2, the V gene TRBV19; D not certain. Germline V gene data show CDR1 as LNHDA and CDR2 as SQIVND (reference sequence). Trimming shortened V by 4 bases and J by 4 bases, and 7 bases separated the two germline ends. The CDR3 loop spans 12 amino acids. This CDR3 reads CASSTNSYGYTF. The CDR3 DNA reads TGTGCCAGTAGTACAAATAGCTATGGCTACACCTTC.

This clone came up once. This rearrangement joins TRBV9 to TRBJ2-3; possibly TRBD1 for D (5 bases). V shed 3 bases and J shed 2 bases, with 22 bases lying between them. Germline values: CDR1 SGDLS, CDR2 YYNGEE. This CDR3 is built from 18 residues. The CDR3 region is CASSGGRESRVYTDTQYF. In DNA form, the CDR3 reads TGTGCCAGCAGCGGAGGCCGTGAGAGCAGGGTATACACAGATACGCAGTATTTT.

The J gene is TRBJ2-3, the V gene TRBV3-1 (or the pseudogene TRBV3-2); 11 nucleotides match TRBD1. The trim removed 4 bases at V and 5 bases at J, leaving 2 bases unmatched. This CDR3 comprises 14 residues. CDR1 is LGHDT and CDR2 is YNNKEL in the germline V gene (reference sequence). As DNA, the CDR3 is TGTGCCAGCAGCCCGGGACAGGGGGGAGATACGCAGTATTTT. It encodes CASSPGQGGDTQYF.

This clone was recorded once. The chain links TRBV14 to TRBJ2-3; unclear D gene. The V end was cut by 2 bases, the J end by 0 bases, with 3 bases between. Germline V gene sequence: CDR1 SGHDN, CDR2 FVKESK. The length of the CDR3 is 13 residues. The CDR3 nucleotides are TGTGCCAGCAGCCAATTGAGCACAGATACGCAGTATTTT. Translation: CASSQLSTDTQYF. Supplemented by reference TRBV14 and TRBJ2-3, the full variable domain reads EAGVTQFPSHSVIEKGQTVTLRCDPISGHDNLYWYRRVMGKEIKFLLHFVKESKQDESGMPNNRFLAERTGGTYSTLKVQPAELEDSGVYFCASSQLSTDTQYFGPGTRLTVL.

This chain links TRBV14 with TRBJ1-2; D is uncertain. This CDR3 is built from 13 residues. Looked up from germline, CDR1 is SGHDN and CDR2 is FVKESK. V gave up 3 bases and J gave up 4 bases, with 9 bases separating them. The CDR3 region is CASSHTRSYGYTF. In DNA form, the CDR3 reads TGTGCCAGCAGCCATACGAGGTCCTATGGCTACACCTTC.

The rearrangement links TRBV14 to TRBJ2-5; TRBD1 might be the D (6 bases). Trimming shortened V by 4 bases and J by 4 bases, and 16 bases separated the two germline ends. The CDR3 runs to 15 residues. Germline CDR1 SGHDN, CDR2 FVKESK. The CDR3 nucleotides read TGTGCCAGCAGCCCGGGGACACCCCGGGTAGAGACCCAGTACTTC. It encodes CASSPGTPRVETQYF.

This rearrangement joins TRBV19 to TRBJ1-1; 7 bases are a match to TRBD1. Per germline, CDR1 LNHDA and CDR2 SQIVND (reference sequence). The CDR3 runs 14 residues. J lost 4 bases, V lost 5 bases, and 7 bases had no gene match. Here the CDR3 DNA reads TGTGCCAGTAGTTCGGGCAGGGGGAGCACTGAAGCTTTCTTT. This encodes CASSSGRGSTEAFF.

The V gene is TRBV6-6, the J gene TRBJ1-5, with a possible D match to TRBD1 (6 bases). There are 12 residues in the CDR3. Per the germline V gene, CDR1 is MNHNY and CDR2 is SVGAGI (reference sequence). Between the trimmed V and J ends, which lost 8 bases and 6 bases, there was a span of 11 bases. DNA of the CDR3: TGTGCCAGCGCAACAGGGACTCAGCCCCAGCATTTT. It codes for CASATGTQPQHF.

This clone was seen just once. The chain has TRBV27 and TRBJ1-2; D gene ambiguous. Germline assignment: CDR1 MNHEY and CDR2 SMNVEV (reference sequence). The CDR3 is 15 amino acids. Deletions cut 6 bases from V and 4 bases from J, with 18 bases between. CDR3 protein: CASSQNDPTSYGYTF. The CDR3 DNA reads TGTGCCAGCAGCCAGAATGACCCTACGAGCTATGGCTACACCTTC.

The CDR3 coding sequence is TGCGCCAGCAGCTTCCAGCAGGGACAAGAGACCCAGTACTTC. It translates to CASSFQQGQETQYF. The rearrangement uses TRBV5-1 and TRBJ2-5; a weak D match, TRBD1 (5 bases). Trimming pared 2 bases from V and 2 bases from J, leaving 10 bases between. There are 14 residues in the CDR3. CDR1 is SGHRS, CDR2 YFSETQ, per germline.

V is TRBV6-6 and J is TRBJ2-7; the D is unclear. V was pared by 0 bases and J by 7 bases, with 16 bases between. The CDR3 is 15 amino acids. The germline V gene encodes CDR1 MNHNY and CDR2 SVGAGI (reference sequence). The DNA of the CDR3 is TGTGCCAGCAGTTACTCGATGTCGCGACCCGGAGAGCAGTACGTC. Translated: CASSYSMSRPGEQYV.

The CDR3 nucleotides read TGTGCCAGCAGTGTTGACAGCCAAGAGACCCAGTACTTC. Translating it yields CASSVDSQETQYF. V is TRBV2 and J is TRBJ2-5, with a tentative D call TRBD1 (5 bases). This CDR3 is built from 13 residues. V was cut by 4 bases and J by 1 base, with 7 bases left in between. Germline lookup yields CDR1 SNHLY and CDR2 FYNNEI.

This clone was counted only a few times. The same CDR3 can be traced to other DNA sequences in this sample. The rearrangement links TRBV5-6 to TRBJ1-5; D gene uncertain. From germline, CDR1 is SGHDT and CDR2 YYEEEE. Trimming removed 0 bases from V and 0 bases from J, with 7 bases in between. This CDR3 spans 15 amino acids. The CDR3 is CASSLGGYSNQPQHF. DNA of the CDR3: TGTGCCAGCAGCTTGGGGGGTTATAGCAATCAGCCCCAGCATTTT.

V gene TRBV24-1 combines with J gene TRBJ2-3, with D possibly being TRBD1 or TRBD2 (5 bases each). This CDR3 is built from 14 residues. CDR1 KGHDR and CDR2 SFDVKD come from the germline V gene. Trimming pared 6 bases from V and 0 bases from J, leaving 9 bases between. The CDR3 nucleotides are TGTGCCACCAGTTCCTGGGACAGCACAGATACGCAGTATTTT. Its protein product is CATSSWDSTDTQYF.

This clone was recorded a few times. V and J are TRBV5-6 and TRBJ2-7; 11 positions agree with TRBD1. The CDR3 has 15 residues. Germline V gene data show CDR1 as SGHDT and CDR2 as YYEEEE. J gave up 6 bases and V 0 bases, and 5 bases lay outside the gene matches. The CDR3 protein is CASSLVSDRGREQYV. The DNA for the CDR3 is TGTGCCAGCAGCTTGGTCTCGGACAGGGGGCGCGAGCAGTACGTC.